The present TCR beta chain was sequenced within a study of T cell responses to AZD1222 COVID-19 vaccine. The study, taken as a whole, reports: Donors were mostly white British, more females; clonal diversity possibly underestimated.

TCRdb's copy holds only in-frame clones and misses some; the assay was immunoSEQ multiplex PCR. The sample includes approximately 120,000 clones, more than 70% of them seen just once. As regards this clone: Its matching antigen is unknown.

The CDR3 is 15 amino acids. Germline values: CDR1 SEHNR, CDR2 FQNEAQ (reference sequence). Trimming shortened V by 5 bases and J by 3 bases, and 14 bases separated the two germline ends. The chain combines TRBV7-9 with TRBJ1-5; D is perhaps TRBD1 (5 bases). The sequence was collected from an adult who received the AZD1222 COVID-19 vaccine. The material sequenced was peripheral blood, taken 28 days after the second AZD1222 dose. The CDR3 DNA is TGTGCCAGCAGCCGTACCGGGACTGACAATCAGCCCCAGCATTTT. Protein: CASSRTGTDNQPQHF.